Following are 30 T cell receptor beta chains from one sample sequenced in a study of regulatory T cells in long-lasting Graves disease. TCR beta libraries were built with iRepertoire HTBI primers and Arm-PCR of CDR3 regions. TCRdb fed the multiplex PCR reads into MiXCR, producing one record per CDR3 protein. The data contain about 520,000 distinct CDR3 sequences, approximately 12% of them singletons. Time point denoted: newly diagnosed GD, antithyroid drugs for less than 3 months. The TCR library was made from RNA extracted from PBMCs. This same sample was also part of a study on T cells in Graves' hyperthyroidism and ophthalmopathy.

The specimen comprised peripheral blood mononuclear cells (PBMCs), sampled at new diagnosis, from a patient treated with antithyroid drugs. These receptors were collected from a woman under 40 with Graves disease.

A few counts support this clonotype. The V gene is TRBV28, the J gene TRBJ2-2; D remains unclear. Germline CDR1 and CDR2: MDHEN and SYDVKM. The V end was cut by 3 bases, the J end by 4 bases, with 9 bases between. CDR3 length: 14 residues. The CDR3 DNA follows: TGTGCCAGCAGTTTGTGGCTTATCACCGGGGAGCTGTTTTTT. This gives the protein CASSLWLITGELFF.

In this sample, this clonotype turned up many times. V gene TRBV30 combines with J gene TRBJ2-1; 10 bases align to TRBD2. The CDR3 runs to 14 residues. V lost 8 bases and J lost 7; bases outside the gene matches: 11. Germline CDR1 and CDR2: GTSNPN and SVGIG (reference sequence). CDR3 loop: CARRLAGPLNEQFF. The CDR3 DNA reads TGTGCCCGCCGACTAGCGGGCCCGCTGAATGAGCAGTTCTTC.

This clonotype occurred many times. The chain employs TRBV30 and TRBJ2-1; TRBD2 aligns across 10 bases. Per germline, CDR1 GTSNPN and CDR2 SVGIG (reference sequence). After removal of 6 bases from V and 0 bases from J, the junction contained 5 bases not matched to a gene. The length of the CDR3 is 15 residues. The CDR3 DNA reads TGTGCCTGCCGCGGACTAGCGGTCTCCTACAATGAGCAGTTCTTC. This sequence encodes CACRGLAVSYNEQFF.

The sample holds many counts of this clonotype. This sequence joins TRBV20-1 and TRBJ2-1, with 9 bases that match TRBD1. Trimming took 4 bases from V and 9 from J; bases not matched to a gene: 10. The CDR3 is 14 residues long. CDR1 is DFQATT, CDR2 SNEGSKA, per germline (reference sequence). In nucleotides, the CDR3 is TGCAGTGCTACTCCGGGGGACAGGGTAGGTGAGCAGTTCTTC. It specifies CSATPGDRVGEQFF.

In this sample, this clonotype turned up many times. The genes are TRBV11-3 and TRBJ2-5; 7 nucleotides match TRBD1. Germline CDR1 SGHNT, CDR2 YENEEA. The CDR3 has 13 amino acids. Losses at the gene ends were 6 bases for V and 2 bases for J; bases not matched to a gene: 3. The CDR3 is CASSRDRQETQYF. The CDR3 DNA reads as TGTGCCAGCAGTCGGGACAGACAAGAGACCCAGTACTTC. Supplemented by reference TRBV11-3 and TRBJ2-5, the full variable domain reads EAGVVQSPRYKIIEKKQPVAFWCNPISGHNTLYWYLQNLGQGPELLIRYENEEAVDDSQLPKDRFSAERLKGVDSTLKIQPAELGDSAVYLCASSRDRQETQYFGPGTRLLVL.

The chain recombines TRBV7-9 with TRBJ1-6, with 8 nucleotides matching TRBD1. This CDR3 is 17 amino acids long. Trimming at V came to 4 bases and at J to 3 bases, leaving 8 bases not matched to a gene. The V gene's germline CDR1 is SEHNR and CDR2 FQNEAQ (reference sequence). This CDR3 reads CASSSGQGGGYNSPLHF. CDR3 nucleotide sequence: TGTGCCAGCAGCTCCGGACAGGGAGGCGGCTATAATTCACCCCTCCACTTT.

In this sample, this clonotype turned up many times. The chain combines TRBV20-1 with TRBJ2-1; the D gene could be TRBD1 or TRBD2 (5 bases each). Per germline, CDR1 DFQATT and CDR2 SNEGSKA (reference sequence). The V and J ends lost 6 bases and 5 bases respectively, with 14 bases between them. The CDR3 is 13 residues long. CDR3 in amino acids: CSARERGNNEQFF. The DNA of the CDR3 is TGCAGTGCCAGGGAGAGGGGTAACAATGAGCAGTTCTTC.

This clonotype was observed a few times. The rearrangement joins TRBV9 to TRBJ2-7; 8 bases agree with TRBD2. V lost 3 bases to trimming and J lost 6 bases; unmatched junction nucleotides: 8. The CDR3 extends over 14 amino acids. Germline V gene sequence: CDR1 SGDLS, CDR2 YYNGEE. CDR3 sequence (DNA): TGTGCCAGCAGCGCGAGCGGGAGCGGTCCCGAGCAGTACTTC. It encodes CASSASGSGPEQYF.

This clonotype has a count of ten or more. The chain links TRBV20-1 to TRBJ2-3; TRBD2 agrees at 8 bases. The CDR3 extends over 16 amino acids. Trimming removed 3 bases from V and 7 bases from J; junction bases left unmatched: 15. Germline assignment: CDR1 DFQATT and CDR2 SNEGSKA (reference sequence). The chain's CDR3 is CSASWPRSGSVNTQYF. CDR3 DNA sequence: TGCAGTGCTAGTTGGCCCAGAAGCGGGAGTGTAAATACGCAGTATTTT.

The rearrangement uses TRBV18 and TRBJ2-1; 9 bases match TRBD1. Germline trimming cut 3 bases from V and 5 bases from J; bases unmatched to any gene: 8. This CDR3 spans 16 amino acids. Germline lookup yields CDR1 KGHSH and CDR2 LQKENI. Here the CDR3 DNA reads TGTGCCAGCTCACCCTACAGGGGGCTACCCGACAATGAGCAGTTCTTC. Its protein product is CASSPYRGLPDNEQFF.

This clonotype has ten or more counts. This sequence joins TRBV28 and TRBJ2-1, with D perhaps matching TRBD2 (5 bases). Per germline, CDR1 MDHEN and CDR2 SYDVKM. The CDR3 runs 15 residues. V lost 4 bases, J lost 9 bases, and 19 bases lay in between. The CDR3 here is CASSSGEGRFREQFF. CDR3 nucleotides: TGTGCCAGCAGTTCAGGAGAGGGCCGGTTCCGTGAGCAGTTCTTC. Full variable domain (rest looked up from reference TRBV28 and TRBJ2-1): DVKVTQSSRYLVKRTGEKVFLECVQDMDHENMFWYRQDPGLGLRLIYFSYDVKMKEKGDIPEGYSVSREKKERFSLILESASTNQTSMYLCASSSGEGRFREQFFGPGTRLTVL.

CDR3 in amino acids: CASSFSGSEGETQYF. As DNA, the CDR3 is TGTGCCAGCAGCTTTAGCGGGAGTGAGGGAGAGACCCAGTACTTC. The V and J genes are TRBV11-2 and TRBJ2-5; the match to TRBD2 covers 9 bases. The V gene's germline CDR1 is SGHAT and CDR2 FQNNGV. V lost 3 bases and J lost 4; bases outside the gene matches: 6. The CDR3 covers 15 residues.

V is TRBV28 and J is TRBJ2-2, with 7 bases that match TRBD2. Germline CDR1 is MDHEN and CDR2 is SYDVKM. The junction had 7 bases not matched to a gene; V was cut back by 6 bases and J by 3 bases. The CDR3 has 15 amino acids. The CDR3 coding sequence is TGTGCCAGCAGCTATCTAGCGGCATACACCGGGGAGCTGTTTTTT. Its translation: CASSYLAAYTGELFF.

This clonotype showed up many times. The chain has TRBV19 and TRBJ1-1, with D unresolved. Germline V gene sequence: CDR1 LNHDA, CDR2 SQIVND (reference sequence). V gave up 5 bases and J gave up 4 bases, with 14 bases separating them. The CDR3 loop spans 14 amino acids. The CDR3 reads CASSSPRHFTEAFF. The CDR3 DNA reads TGTGCCAGTAGTTCCCCCCGACACTTCACTGAAGCTTTCTTT.

This clonotype was detected many times. The chain employs TRBV30 and TRBJ2-2; no clear D gene. The CDR3 loop spans 13 amino acids. Germline loops: CDR1 GTSNPN, CDR2 SVGIG (reference sequence). V was clipped by 0 bases and J by 7 bases, with 9 bases between them. The CDR3 here is CAWSVRVFGELFF. The CDR3 DNA sequence: TGTGCCTGGAGTGTAAGGGTGTTCGGGGAGCTGTTTTTT.

This clonotype came up a few times. This chain joins TRBV5-1 and TRBJ1-1, with 10 positions matching TRBD1. Germline assignment: CDR1 SGHRS and CDR2 YFSETQ. The junction had 7 bases not matched to a gene; V was cut back by 3 bases and J by 2 bases. This CDR3 has 16 residues. The CDR3 sequence is CASSSLTGGVNTEAFF. CDR3 nucleotides: TGCGCCAGCAGCTCCTTGACAGGGGGCGTTAACACTGAAGCTTTCTTT.

The rearrangement uses TRBV9 and TRBJ2-1; D gene ambiguous. V was shortened by 0 bases and J by 4 bases, with 5 bases between the two germline ends. Looked up from germline, CDR1 is SGDLS and CDR2 is YYNGEE. The CDR3 consists of 13 residues. The CDR3 DNA sequence: TGTGCCAGCAGCGTAGACATGTACAATGAGCAGTTCTTC. Its protein product is CASSVDMYNEQFF.

Concerning this clonotype: A much larger clone differs by one base, so this may be a read error. Because the CDR3 is missing its conserved closing phenylalanine or tryptophan, this is likely a read error. The chain joins TRBV19 to TRBJ2-5; D perhaps matches TRBD2 (5 bases). Trimming shortened V by 3 bases and J by 7 bases, and 9 bases separated the two germline ends. CDR1 LNHDA and CDR2 SQIVND come from the germline V gene (reference sequence). The CDR3 consists of 12 residues. CDR3 amino acids: CASSIYRGTQYL. The CDR3 DNA reads as TGTGCCAGTAGTATCTATCGGGGGACCCAGTACCTC.

The V gene is TRBV6-1, the J gene TRBJ2-7; 12 nucleotides match TRBD2. Losses at the gene ends were 6 bases for V and 12 bases for J; bases not matched to a gene: 12. The CDR3 consists of 14 residues. Per the germline V gene, CDR1 is MNHNS and CDR2 is SASEGT. The CDR3 loop is CASRSGTSGLPAYF. The CDR3 DNA reads as TGTGCCAGCAGGAGCGGGACTAGCGGGCTCCCAGCGTACTTC.

This clonotype was seen at least ten times. The chain has TRBV6-2 or TRBV6-3 and TRBJ2-1, with D uncertain. The germline V gene encodes CDR1 MNHEY and CDR2 SVGEGT. V was trimmed by 11 bases and J by 7 bases, leaving 15 bases between them. This CDR3 spans 12 amino acids. The CDR3 DNA is TGTGCCGTTAGCCCGGACGGGAATGAGCAGTTCTTC. This translates into CAVSPDGNEQFF.

To note about this clonotype: Lacking the conserved final phenylalanine or tryptophan, this CDR3 likely reflects a read error. This chain links TRBV14 with TRBJ2-1; 7 positions agree with TRBD2. The germline V gene has CDR1 SGHDN and CDR2 FVKESK. The length of the CDR3 is 15 residues. The V segment lost 3 bases and the J segment 9 bases; nucleotides outside the gene matches: 11. CDR3 DNA sequence: TGTGCCAGCAGCCAGGAGCGGGACCCTCGGCTTGAGCAGTTCTTG. It codes for CASSQERDPRLEQFL.

This clonotype was seen many times. The chain is built from TRBV10-3 and TRBJ2-7, with D possibly being TRBD2 (5 bases). The length of the CDR3 is 13 residues. Germline V gene lookup returns CDR1 ENHRY and CDR2 SYGVKD. V was clipped by 10 bases and J by 2 bases, with 15 bases between them. The CDR3 spells CATRPGLTYEQYF. In nucleotides, the CDR3 is TGTGCCACCAGACCGGGGTTAACCTACGAGCAGTACTTC.

The V call is TRBV7-2, the J call TRBJ1-4; weak D call: TRBD1 (5 bases). Trimming removed 5 bases at V and 5 bases at J, with 15 bases between. The germline gives CDR1 SGHTA, CDR2 FQGNSA. The CDR3 sequence is 15 residues long. The CDR3 DNA follows: TGTGCCAGCAGCCTCCCGGGGCGCGGGAATGAAAAACTGTTTTTT. It encodes CASSLPGRGNEKLFF.

In this sample, this clonotype turned up many times. An end of the junction differs from the germline gene, which may be a read error. The J gene is TRBJ2-7, the V gene TRBV12-3 or TRBV12-4; D is undetermined. This CDR3 is 13 amino acids long. For the CDR3, the DNA is TGTGCCAGCAGCCGAGACCCAGCGAGCCATCCTTCTTTT. Translation: CASSRDPASHPSF.

J is TRBJ1-2 and V is TRBV30; D gene ambiguous. Germline CDR1 reads GTSNPN; CDR2 reads SVGIG (reference sequence). Deletions cut 0 bases from V and 4 bases from J, with 9 bases between. This CDR3 comprises 13 residues. The CDR3 protein is CAWSVTGSYGYTF. The CDR3 region has the DNA TGTGCCTGGAGTGTAACTGGGAGCTATGGCTACACCTTC. The whole variable domain, remainder taken from reference TRBV30 and TRBJ1-2, is SQTIHQWPATLVQPVGSPLSLECTVEGTSNPNLYWYRQAAGRGLQLLFYSVGIGQISSEVPQNLSASRPQDRQFILSSKKLLLSDSGFYLCAWSVTGSYGYTFGSGTRLTVV.

This clonotype was recorded a few times. The chain links TRBV7-9 to TRBJ2-7; D not resolved. CDR1 is SEHNR, CDR2 FQNEAQ, per germline (reference sequence). The CDR3 totals 13 residues. Deletions cut 1 base from V and 5 bases from J, with 9 bases between. CDR3 DNA: TGTGCCAGCAGCTTAGGTCGGTTGGACGAGCAGTACTTC. Protein sequence: CASSLGRLDEQYF.

This clonotype was seen a few times. Because the CDR3 is missing its conserved closing phenylalanine or tryptophan, this is likely a read error. This chain joins TRBV18 and TRBJ1-1; D unresolved. CDR1 KGHSH and CDR2 LQKENI come from the germline V gene. CDR3 size: 12 residues. V was cut by 3 bases and J by 3 bases, with 5 bases left in between. For the CDR3, the DNA is TGTGCCAGCTCACCCCGAGACACTGAAGCTTTCCTT. Amino acids: CASSPRDTEAFL.

This clonotype was seen more than once but under ten times. The chain has TRBV30 and TRBJ2-1, with 8 bases matching TRBD2. Germline CDR1 is GTSNPN and CDR2 is SVGIG (reference sequence). CDR3 length: 13 amino acids. The junction had 6 bases not matched to a gene; V was cut back by 5 bases and J by 6 bases. CDR3 loop: CAWQGLVLNEQFF. The DNA of the CDR3 is TGTGCCTGGCAGGGACTAGTCCTCAATGAGCAGTTCTTC.

Ten or more counts support this clonotype. The junction does not match germline at one end; this may be a read error. J is TRBJ2-7 and V is TRBV28; D may be TRBD1 (8 bases). The germline CDR1 and CDR2 sequences are MDHEN and SYDVKM. The CDR3 loop spans 13 amino acids. The CDR3 is CASSDTDDRGGDF. The CDR3 coding sequence is TGTGCCAGCAGCGATACAGACGACAGGGGAGGGGACTTC.

The CDR3 nucleotides read TGCAGTGCTAGGGAGGGCCGGGGGTACATTCAGTACTTC. This codes for CSAREGRGYIQYF. The chain combines TRBV20-1 with TRBJ2-4; a weak D match, TRBD2 (6 bases). This CDR3 contains 13 residues. Between the trimmed V and J ends, which lost 3 bases and 8 bases, there was a span of 14 bases. Germline V gene lookup returns CDR1 DFQATT and CDR2 SNEGSKA (reference sequence).